This T cell receptor beta chain was profiled in a study of control samples from healthy donors and cancer patients. The protocol was immunoSEQ multiplex PCR, while the TCRdb copy is restricted to in-frame clones and leaves out a portion. The sample lists some 120,000 clones, 75% to 95% occurring once. V lost 1 base and J 3 bases, leaving 10 bases between the germline ends. The germline V gene has CDR1 LGHDT and CDR2 YNNKEL (reference sequence). The CDR3 runs 15 residues. The clonotype comes from a young man in good health. The sample taken for sequencing was blood. This chain joins TRBV3-1 (or the pseudogene TRBV3-2) and TRBJ1-3, with D possibly being TRBD1 (5 bases). The CDR3 coding sequence is TGTGCCAGCAGCCAAGCAGGGTTTGGTGGAAACACCATATATTTT. Encoded protein: CASSQAGFGGNTIYF.